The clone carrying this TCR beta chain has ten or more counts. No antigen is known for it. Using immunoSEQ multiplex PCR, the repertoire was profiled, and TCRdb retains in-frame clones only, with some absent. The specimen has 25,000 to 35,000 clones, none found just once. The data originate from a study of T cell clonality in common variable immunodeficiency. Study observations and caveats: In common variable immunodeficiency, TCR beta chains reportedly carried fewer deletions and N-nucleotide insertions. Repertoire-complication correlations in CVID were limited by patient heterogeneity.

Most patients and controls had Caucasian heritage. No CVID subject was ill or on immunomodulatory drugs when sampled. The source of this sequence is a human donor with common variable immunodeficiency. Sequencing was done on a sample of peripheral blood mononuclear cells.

The CDR3 bases that were read are TGTGCCAGCAGTGAAGACGGACAGGGCCTAAATGAAAAA. This codes for CASSEDGQGLNEK. The whole CDR3 protein is CASSEDGQGLNEKLFF. This chain links TRBV6-1 with TRBJ1-4, with 8 bases identical to TRBD1. The CDR3 end falls 3 residues outside the read, so it is completed with the germline J gene. Germline loops: CDR1 MNHNS, CDR2 SASEGT. Trimming cost V 1 base and J 5 bases; bases outside gene matches: 6. CDR3 size: 16 residues.